One sample yielded the 2 T cell receptor beta chains listed below, sequenced in a study of T cells in Graves' hyperthyroidism and ophthalmopathy. The source material, RNA transcripts, was used to amplify TCR beta CDR3 regions. A set of HTBI primers served as the primers for a first-round RT-PCR of the TCR CDR3. Via MiXCR, TCRdb re-called the multiplex PCR reads, giving one row per CDR3 protein. The table lists about 520,000 distinct CDR3 sequences, 20% to 25% of them singletons. Sequenced: blood. The origin of the receptors is a man younger than 30 with Graves' hyperthyroidism.

This clonotype was counted only a few times. The chain joins TRBV6-1 to TRBJ2-2; 9 bases are shared with TRBD1. V lost 9 bases, J lost 3 bases, and 8 bases stayed unmatched. The CDR3 has 15 residues. Germline values: CDR1 MNHNS, CDR2 SASEGT. The CDR3 sequence: CASKTGTGHTGELFF. CDR3 nucleotide sequence: TGTGCCAGTAAAACCGGGACAGGGCACACCGGGGAGCTGTTTTTT.

This clonotype was observed many times. The chain joins TRBV29-1 to TRBJ2-7; the D is unclear. In germline, CDR1 is SQVTM, CDR2 ANQGSEA. The CDR3 loop spans 12 amino acids. Trimming pared 8 bases from V and 2 bases from J, leaving 13 bases between. The CDR3 DNA sequence: TGCAGCACCTGGACGGATGCCTACGAGCAGTACTTC. Protein product: CSTWTDAYEQYF.